Sequencing of this T cell receptor beta chain was carried out in a study of T cell clones after liver transplantation. Study background: At least one year of complete immunosuppression withdrawal without enzymes over twice normal defined tolerance.

The trim removed 1 base at V and 5 bases at J, leaving 10 bases unmatched. From germline, CDR1 is SGHRS and CDR2 YFSETQ. The CDR3 covers 16 residues. Profiled with immunoSEQ multiplex PCR; TCRdb holds only in-frame clones, not every one. This table has 50,000 or so clones, 85% to 90% appearing once. This receptor was taken from a human patient who received a liver transplant. Some of the T cells may derive from the graft donor. This chain uses TRBV5-1 with TRBJ2-7, with TRBD2 matching 9 bases. The sample here was CD8+ T cells from blood, taken 12 months after liver transplant. The CDR3 protein is CASSLNVREGADEQYF. The CDR3 bases are TGCGCCAGCAGCTTGAATGTGCGGGAGGGAGCGGACGAGCAGTACTTC. Drawing the rest from reference TRBV5-1 and TRBJ2-7, the complete variable domain is KAGVTQTPRYLIKTRGQQVTLSCSPISGHRSVSWYQQTPGQGLQFLFEYFSETQRNKGNFPGRFSGRQFSNSRSEMNVSTLELGDSALYLCASSLNVREGADEQYFGPGTRLTVT.